The T cell receptor (beta chain) under discussion was sequenced for a study of CD8 T cells in ankylosing spondylitis. Study-wide findings and caveats: Disease-associated clones were reportedly significantly overrepresented in matched ankylosing spondylitis synovial fluid. Disease-linked clones proved CD8+ and comparatively uncommon in peripheral blood.

V shed 6 bases and J 1 base; nucleotides not matched to a gene: 5. The CDR3 runs to 13 residues. The germline CDR1 and CDR2 sequences are SQVTM and ANQGSEA. TCRdb reanalysed the 5' RACE reads using MiXCR and keeps one entry per CDR3 protein. The table shows fewer than 200,000 distinct CDR3 sequences, with about a sixth occurring only once. There are a few counts of this clonotype. Antigen specificity is unknown. The clonotype comes from a male donor with ankylosing spondylitis or in good health (not recorded which). The chain uses TRBV29-1 and TRBJ1-1; 7 nucleotides agree with TRBD1. Source material: blood, either unsorted or a sorted T cell fraction (not recorded which). Here the CDR3 reads CSVGDRSNTEAFF. The DNA of the CDR3 is TGCAGCGTAGGGGACAGATCGAACACTGAAGCTTTCTTT.